Below are 15 T cell receptor beta chains sequenced from a single sample in a study of control samples from healthy donors and cancer patients (dated by TCRdb to the early 2020s). To prepare the library, the immunoSEQ multiplex PCR assay was applied. The source is immuneACCESS, and TCRdb retained only in-frame sequences with V and J called. Part of the clones is not carried over; for the studies checked, unresolved V genes explain less than half of this, and the remainder is unexplained. For this sample there are 150,000 to 200,000 clones; approximately 90% appear just once. The ten largest clones capture roughly 0.7% of the sample. The sample taken for sequencing was blood. The receptors shown here come from a woman in her twenties or thirties in good health.

V and J are TRBV19 and TRBJ2-3, with 7 bases matching TRBD2. Germline V gene lookup returns CDR1 LNHDA and CDR2 SQIVND (reference sequence). Trimming at V came to 3 bases and at J to 2 bases, leaving 8 bases not matched to a gene. CDR3 length: 16 residues. The CDR3 DNA sequence: TGTGCCAGTAGTATGGTGCTAGCGGAAGTCACAGATACGCAGTATTTT. This codes for CASSMVLAEVTDTQYF.

The chain recombines TRBV2 with TRBJ1-4; D is perhaps TRBD1 (5 bases). The germline CDR1 and CDR2 sequences are SNHLY and FYNNEI. The CDR3 contains 14 residues. Trimming left V 7 bases short and J 8 bases short, with 17 bases between. The CDR3, as DNA: TGTGCCAGCAAGGTCGGGACGGCAGAGGAAAAACTGTTTTTT. It encodes CASKVGTAEEKLFF.

This clone occurred once. The CDR3 here is CASAQYQTGNRFF. The CDR3 DNA reads as TGTGCCAGCGCCCAATACCAAACAGGGAATCGGTTCTTC. The chain combines TRBV12-3 or TRBV12-4 with TRBJ2-1; D is perhaps TRBD1 (6 bases). CDR3 length: 13 residues. Trimming removed 8 bases from V and 15 bases from J, with 23 bases in between.

The chain employs TRBV4-3 and TRBJ1-1; TRBD1 matches at 9 bases. Trimming removed 8 bases from V and 2 bases from J; junction bases left unmatched: 6. Germline loops: CDR1 LGHNA, CDR2 YSLEER. The CDR3 consists of 14 residues. This CDR3 reads CASGWTGVNTEAFF. The CDR3 DNA is TGCGCCAGCGGGTGGACAGGGGTTAACACTGAAGCTTTCTTT.

J is TRBJ2-2 and V is TRBV19; TRBD2 matches at 7 bases. Germline trimming cut 5 bases from V and 6 bases from J; bases unmatched to any gene: 9. CDR1 and CDR2 from the germline V gene are LNHDA and SQIVND (reference sequence). This CDR3 has 15 amino acids. The CDR3 loop reads CASSAGLVRAGELFF. The DNA of the CDR3 is TGTGCCAGTAGTGCCGGACTAGTCCGGGCCGGGGAGCTGTTTTTT.

The J gene is TRBJ2-1, the V gene TRBV4-2; 10 bases map to TRBD2. The CDR3 has 15 residues. Trimming at V came to 4 bases and at J to 3 bases, leaving 3 bases not matched to a gene. The germline V gene has CDR1 LGHNA and CDR2 YNFKEQ. CDR3 in DNA: TGTGCCAGCAGCCCCGGACTAGCGGACTACAATGAGCAGTTCTTC. It specifies CASSPGLADYNEQFF.

This clone appeared a single time. The gene calls are TRBV7-9 and TRBJ2-3; 7 nucleotides align to TRBD2. V lost 5 bases to trimming and J lost 0 bases; unmatched junction nucleotides: 8. The CDR3 is 16 amino acids. The germline V gene encodes CDR1 SEHNR and CDR2 FQNEAQ (reference sequence). CDR3 coding DNA: TGTGCCAGCAGCCGGATACTAGCGCGCAGCACAGATACGCAGTATTTT. Translated: CASSRILARSTDTQYF.

The chain combines TRBV5-4 with TRBJ2-3; 7 bases agree with TRBD2. This CDR3 has 15 residues. Germline-derived CDR1 and CDR2 are SGHNT and YYREEE (reference sequence). J gave up 1 base and V 1 base, and 3 bases lay outside the gene matches. CDR3 sequence reads: CASSLRLAGTDTQYF. The CDR3 coding sequence is TGTGCCAGCAGCTTGCGGCTAGCGGGCACAGATACGCAGTATTTT.

This sequence joins TRBV27 and TRBJ1-5; D gene ambiguous. V lost 2 bases to trimming and J lost 7 bases, with 9 bases between them. This CDR3 is built from 13 residues. Germline CDR1 MNHEY, CDR2 SMNVEV (reference sequence). The CDR3 DNA is TGTGCCAGCAGTTTACAGGCTAGCCAGCCCCAGCATTTT. Translation: CASSLQASQPQHF.

The rearrangement uses TRBV5-1 and TRBJ2-6; D possibly corresponds to TRBD1 (6 bases). With 4 bases removed from V and 2 bases from J, the gap between germline ends came to 10 bases. CDR1 is SGHRS, CDR2 YFSETQ, per germline. This CDR3 spans 15 amino acids. CDR3 amino acids: CASSVDSPGANVLTF. The DNA for the CDR3 is TGCGCCAGCAGCGTGGACAGCCCTGGGGCCAACGTCCTGACTTTC.

The rearrangement joins TRBV9 to TRBJ2-5; weak D call: TRBD2 (6 bases). Germline V gene sequence: CDR1 SGDLS, CDR2 YYNGEE. V lost 0 bases and J 2 bases, leaving 17 bases between the germline ends. There are 17 residues in the CDR3. This chain's CDR3 is CASSVGRRRGFQETQYF. CDR3 nucleotide sequence: TGTGCCAGCAGCGTAGGGAGGAGGAGGGGTTTTCAAGAGACCCAGTACTTC.

CDR3 in amino acids: CAGGAGGSYNEQFF. The CDR3 DNA sequence: TGTGCCGGAGGTGCTGGCGGGAGTTACAATGAGCAGTTCTTC. The chain is built from TRBV6-5 and TRBJ2-1; 7 positions match TRBD2. The CDR3 runs to 14 residues. Germline CDR1 MNHEY, CDR2 SVGAGI. Trimming took 11 bases from V and 4 from J; bases not matched to a gene: 11.

As concerns this clone: This sample also contains other DNA sequences that code for the same CDR3. V gene TRBV28 combines with J gene TRBJ2-7, with 8 bases lining up with TRBD1. Germline CDR1 MDHEN, CDR2 SYDVKM. V was clipped by 5 bases and J by 3 bases; unmatched bases: 3. CDR3 length: 13 amino acids. The CDR3 spells CASSQGQDYEQYF. In DNA, the CDR3 is TGTGCCAGCAGTCAGGGACAGGACTACGAGCAGTACTTC.

V gene TRBV29-1 combines with J gene TRBJ2-7; 10 bases fit TRBD1. This CDR3 spans 14 amino acids. The germline V gene encodes CDR1 SQVTM and CDR2 ANQGSEA. V trimming: 7 bases; J trimming: 2 bases; junction bases outside the gene matches: 8. CDR3 DNA sequence: TGCAGCGGGGGGGGCGGGACAGGGGCCTACGAGCAGTACTTC. Its translation: CSGGGGTGAYEQYF.

The rearrangement uses TRBV7-3 and TRBJ2-7; 7 bases are shared with TRBD1. There are 13 residues in the CDR3. Germline V gene lookup returns CDR1 SGHTA and CDR2 FQGTGA. The V segment lost 4 bases and the J segment 6 bases; nucleotides outside the gene matches: 6. As DNA, the CDR3 is TGTGCCAGCAGCTCCTCAGGGGGTGGCGAGCAGTACTTC. The encoded protein is CASSSSGGGEQYF. The full variable domain, with the rest looked up from reference TRBV7-3 and TRBJ2-7, is GAGVSQTPSNKVTEKGKYVELRCDPISGHTALYWYRQSLGQGPEFLIYFQGTGAADDSGLPNDRFFAVRPEGSVSTLKIQRTERGDSAVYLCASSSSGGGEQYFGPGTRLTVT.